This T cell receptor (beta chain) was documented in a study of blood T cell repertoires in COVID-19. The sample holds one count of this clone. Germline-derived CDR1 and CDR2 are SQVTM and ANQGSEA. The CDR3 is made up of 15 amino acids. Deletions cut 0 bases from V and 0 bases from J, with 11 bases between. Clones were sequenced by immunoSEQ multiplex PCR, and TCRdb holds only the in-frame ones, with some missing. The sample includes 150,000 to 200,000 clones, 80% of them seen just once. V and J are TRBV29-1 and TRBJ1-2; a weak D match, TRBD1 (5 bases). The receptor was isolated from a woman in her sixties who had recovered from COVID-19. The sequenced sample consisted of PBMCs or T cells enriched from blood (not recorded which). In DNA, the CDR3 is TGCAGCGTTGAAGAGGGGGGAATACCTAACTATGGCTACACCTTC. This encodes CSVEEGGIPNYGYTF.